This entry describes one T cell receptor (beta chain). Assay: immunoSEQ multiplex PCR; the TCRdb copy retains only in-frame clones and omits some. The sample yields approximately 230,000 clones, about 89% seen once. This record belongs to a study of blood T cell repertoires in COVID-19. Study in general: The samples span acute and convalescent COVID-19 from the United States, Italy and Spain.

V lost 4 bases and J 6 bases, leaving 13 bases between the germline ends. CDR1 and CDR2 from the germline V gene are SNHLY and FYNNEI. The CDR3 length is 14 residues. The V gene is TRBV2, the J gene TRBJ2-1; TRBD1 is a possible D gene (5 bases). This receptor was taken from a woman between 18 and 30 years old who had recovered from COVID-19. The sample was PBMCs or T cells enriched from blood (not recorded which). CDR3 loop: CASSASGILNEQFF. The CDR3 DNA sequence: TGTGCCAGCAGTGCCTCAGGGATTCTCAATGAGCAGTTCTTC.